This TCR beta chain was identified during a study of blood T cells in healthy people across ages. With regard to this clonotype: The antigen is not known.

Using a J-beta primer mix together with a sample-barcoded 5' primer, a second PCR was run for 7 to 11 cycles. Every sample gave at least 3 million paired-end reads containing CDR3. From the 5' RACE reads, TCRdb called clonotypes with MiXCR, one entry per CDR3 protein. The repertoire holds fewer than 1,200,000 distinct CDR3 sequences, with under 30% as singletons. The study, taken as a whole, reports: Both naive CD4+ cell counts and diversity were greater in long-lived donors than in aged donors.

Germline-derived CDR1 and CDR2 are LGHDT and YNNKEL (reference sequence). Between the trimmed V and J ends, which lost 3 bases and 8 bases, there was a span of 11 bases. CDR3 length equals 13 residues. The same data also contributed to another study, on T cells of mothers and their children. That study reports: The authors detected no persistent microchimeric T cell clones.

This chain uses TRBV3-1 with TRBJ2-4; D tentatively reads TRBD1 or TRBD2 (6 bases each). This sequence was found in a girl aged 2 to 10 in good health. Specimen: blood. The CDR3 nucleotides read TGTGCCAGCAGCCAGAAGGGGGGCGACATTCAGTACTTC. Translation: CASSQKGGDIQYF.